A single sample gave rise to the 17 T cell receptor beta chains below, sequenced in a study of cytomegalovirus exposure and HLA in healthy donors. Vbeta (60) and Jbeta (13) primers were used in the PCR. Repertoires were generated with immunoSEQ multiplex PCR, while TCRdb's copy carries only in-frame clones and drops some. The sample records approximately 130,000 clones, about 70% being singletons. Input material: PBMCs. These receptors all come from a woman aged 55-75 years in good health and CMV-seropositive.

In nucleotides, the CDR3 is TGTGCCGCCCGGGGGACTAGCACAGATACGCAGTATTTT. Its protein is CAARGTSTDTQYF. The rearrangement uses TRBV6-5 and TRBJ2-3; maybe TRBD2 (6 bases). The CDR3 extends over 13 amino acids. Germline assignment: CDR1 MNHEY and CDR2 SVGAGI. Trimming left V 11 bases short and J 0 bases short, with 12 bases between.

This chain uses TRBV5-1 with TRBJ2-7, with D possibly matching TRBD1 (5 bases). CDR3 length: 11 amino acids. Germline V gene data show CDR1 as SGHRS and CDR2 as YFSETQ. V was shortened by 6 bases and J by 5 bases, with 9 bases between the two germline ends. The CDR3 region is CASTGFDEQYF. CDR3 nucleotide sequence: TGCGCCAGCACAGGGTTCGACGAGCAGTACTTC.

V is TRBV10-1 and J is TRBJ1-1; TRBD1 agrees at 8 bases. Trimming cost V 10 bases and J 6 bases; bases outside gene matches: 10. CDR3 length equals 13 residues. Germline V gene data show CDR1 as WNHNN and CDR2 as SYGVQD (reference sequence). The DNA for the CDR3 is TGCGCCACCTCGGGACAGGATGGTTCTGAAGCTTTCTTT. It specifies CATSGQDGSEAFF.

The chain has TRBV6-1 and TRBJ2-5; D perhaps matches TRBD2 (6 bases). The germline V gene encodes CDR1 MNHNS and CDR2 SASEGT. The CDR3 has 12 amino acids. V was clipped by 8 bases and J by 5 bases, with 12 bases between them. The CDR3 nucleotides are TGTGCCAGCCGTAGTGGAGGGGAGACCCAGTACTTC. Translated, it gives CASRSGGETQYF.

The chain joins TRBV5-1 to TRBJ1-2; TRBD1 matches 12 bases. This CDR3 region has 14 residues. CDR1 is SGHRS, CDR2 YFSETQ, per germline. The V segment lost 3 bases and the J segment 6 bases; nucleotides outside the gene matches: 3. DNA of the CDR3: TGCGCCAGCAGCTCAGGGACAGGGGGCGATGGCTACACCTTC. Translation: CASSSGTGGDGYTF.

V gene TRBV5-4 combines with J gene TRBJ1-6, with D possibly matching TRBD1 (5 bases). V gave up 4 bases and J gave up 10 bases, with 27 bases separating them. The CDR3 sequence is 18 residues long. CDR1 is SGHNT and CDR2 is YYREEE in the germline V gene (reference sequence). This CDR3 is CASSPDFWGTAGGSPLHF. CDR3 nucleotides: TGTGCCAGCAGCCCGGATTTTTGGGGGACGGCGGGGGGATCACCCCTCCACTTT.

This clone was observed a few times. The J gene is TRBJ1-2, the V gene TRBV7-2; 8 bases are shared with TRBD1. The germline V gene has CDR1 SGHTA and CDR2 FQGNSA. After removal of 5 bases from V and 8 bases from J, the junction contained 7 bases not matched to a gene. The CDR3 totals 13 residues. DNA of the CDR3: TGTGCCAGCAGCCAGGACAGGGTTTACGGCTACACCTTC. It is translated as CASSQDRVYGYTF.

V gene TRBV10-1 combines with J gene TRBJ2-1; the D gene is possibly TRBD2 (6 bases). Trimming shortened V by 6 bases and J by 7 bases, and 13 bases separated the two germline ends. The germline CDR1 and CDR2 sequences are WNHNN and SYGVQD (reference sequence). The CDR3 runs 13 residues. CDR3 sequence (DNA): TGCGCCAGCAGCCTCCGGAGGGAAAATGAGCAGTTCTTC. This gives the protein CASSLRRENEQFF.

This clone was seen a few times. This chain joins TRBV19 and TRBJ2-3; 10 bases are a match to TRBD2. The CDR3 sequence is 15 residues long. CDR1 LNHDA and CDR2 SQIVND come from the germline V gene (reference sequence). Trimming took 3 bases from V and 5 from J; bases not matched to a gene: 5. The DNA for the CDR3 is TGTGCCAGTAGTATGAGCGGGGGGGCCGGAGATACGCAGTATTTT. Translated: CASSMSGGAGDTQYF. The variable domain in full, completed from reference TRBV19 and TRBJ2-3, reads DGGITQSPKYLFRKEGQNVTLSCEQNLNHDAMYWYRQDPGQGLRLIYYSQIVNDFQKGDIAEGYSVSREKKESFPLTVTSAQKNPTAFYLCASSMSGGAGDTQYFGPGTRLTVL.

The chain uses TRBV5-1 and TRBJ1-1; possibly TRBD1 for D (5 bases). Germline CDR1 and CDR2: SGHRS and YFSETQ. This CDR3 region has 16 residues. Trimming shortened V by 1 base and J by 3 bases, and 16 bases separated the two germline ends. This chain's CDR3 is CASSLNTGSVDTEAFF. CDR3 bases: TGCGCCAGCAGCTTGAATACAGGATCAGTGGACACTGAAGCTTTCTTT.

V and J are TRBV25-1 and TRBJ2-4; 7 bases line up with TRBD2. The CDR3 has 14 residues. Trimming at V came to 3 bases and at J to 6 bases, leaving 5 bases not matched to a gene. The germline CDR1 and CDR2 sequences are MGHDK and SYGVNS. The CDR3 DNA follows: TGTGCCAGCAGTGACTGGGGGGGTACAAACATTCAGTACTTC. Translating it yields CASSDWGGTNIQYF.

The V call is TRBV10-1, the J call TRBJ1-1; the D gene is possibly TRBD1 (6 bases). The germline V gene has CDR1 WNHNN and CDR2 SYGVQD (reference sequence). Trimming cost V 4 bases and J 2 bases, with 14 bases left between them. This CDR3 has 15 residues. CDR3 coding DNA: TGCGCCAGCAGTGGAGCAGGGGCGTCAAACACTGAAGCTTTCTTT. This sequence encodes CASSGAGASNTEAFF.

The V call is TRBV7-8, the J call TRBJ2-7, with 7 bases lining up with TRBD1. Germline V CDR1 and CDR2: SGHVS, FQNEAQ. With V trimmed by 7 bases and J by 2 bases, 8 bases remained unmatched. The CDR3 spans 14 residues. In nucleotides, the CDR3 is TGTGCCAGCACCTCCCGGACAGGACCCTACGAGCAGTACTTC. Translation: CASTSRTGPYEQYF.

The chain joins TRBV5-1 to TRBJ2-5; 10 bases match TRBD2. The CDR3 has 15 amino acids. The germline CDR1 and CDR2 sequences are SGHRS and YFSETQ. The junction had 6 bases not matched to a gene; V was cut back by 2 bases and J by 5 bases. CDR3 nucleotide sequence: TGCGCCAGCAGCTTTCAGCGGGGGGGCAAGGAGACCCAGTACTTC. Its translation: CASSFQRGGKETQYF.

The V gene is TRBV18, the J gene TRBJ2-2; D is unclear. The CDR3 contains 13 residues. Per the germline V gene, CDR1 is KGHSH and CDR2 is LQKENI. Trimming shortened V by 5 bases and J by 8 bases, and 12 bases separated the two germline ends. The CDR3 loop reads CASSSSMEGELFF. CDR3 in DNA: TGTGCCAGCTCATCGTCCATGGAGGGGGAGCTGTTTTTT. Variable domain in full (rest from reference TRBV18 and TRBJ2-2): NAGVMQNPRHLVRRRGQEARLRCSPMKGHSHVYWYRQLPEEGLKFMVYLQKENIIDESGMPKERFSAEFPKEGPSILRIQQVVRGDSAAYFCASSSSMEGELFFGEGSRLTVL.

This rearrangement joins TRBV6-5 to TRBJ1-3; D is undetermined. Germline V gene sequence: CDR1 MNHEY, CDR2 SVGAGI. This CDR3 is 14 amino acids long. Between the trimmed V and J ends, which lost 7 bases and 1 base, there was a span of 11 bases. The CDR3 DNA reads as TGTGCCAGCACTCAACCGGGGTCTGGAAACACCATATATTTT. Its protein is CASTQPGSGNTIYF.

This clone was observed a handful of times. The chain employs TRBV7-9 and TRBJ1-2; D is unclear. This CDR3 has 16 amino acids. Germline V gene lookup returns CDR1 SEHNR and CDR2 FQNEAQ (reference sequence). V gave up 2 bases and J gave up 0 bases, with 13 bases separating them. The CDR3 nucleotides read TGTGCCAGCAGCTTAACGAGGGCAACTTCTAACTATGGCTACACCTTC. It codes for CASSLTRATSNYGYTF.